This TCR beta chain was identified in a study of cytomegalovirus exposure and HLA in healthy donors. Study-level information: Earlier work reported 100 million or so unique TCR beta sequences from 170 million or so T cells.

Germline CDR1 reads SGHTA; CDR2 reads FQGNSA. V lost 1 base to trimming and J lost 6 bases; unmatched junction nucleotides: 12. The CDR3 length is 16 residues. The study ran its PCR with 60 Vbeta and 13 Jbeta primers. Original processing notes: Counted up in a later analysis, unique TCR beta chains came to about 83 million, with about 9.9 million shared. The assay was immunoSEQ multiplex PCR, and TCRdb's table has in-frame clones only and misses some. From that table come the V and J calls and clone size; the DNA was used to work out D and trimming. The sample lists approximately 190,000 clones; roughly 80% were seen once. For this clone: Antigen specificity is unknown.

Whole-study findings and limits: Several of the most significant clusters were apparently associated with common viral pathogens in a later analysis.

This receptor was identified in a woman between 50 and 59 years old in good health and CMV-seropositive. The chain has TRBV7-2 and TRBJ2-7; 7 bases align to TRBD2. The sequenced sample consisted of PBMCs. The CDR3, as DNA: TGTGCCAGCAGCTTAGGGCGGGGGTCTCCCTCACTCGAGCAGTACTTC. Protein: CASSLGRGSPSLEQYF.